There are many counts of the clone carrying this TCR beta chain. The antigen is unknown. The V gene's germline CDR1 is LNHNV and CDR2 YYDKDF (reference sequence). V was shortened by 0 bases and J by 11 bases, with 16 bases between the two germline ends. The CDR3 is 15 residues long. These data are taken from a study of Graves' ophthalmopathy and Graves' hyperthyroidism. Looking at the study overall: Researchers classed hyperthyroidism as stable given no ophthalmopathy within 18 months of follow-up. The study, taken as a whole, reports: Detected in blood as well were most expanded thyroid clonotypes with frequency above 0.001.

Amplifying from RNA transcripts, the study obtained TCR beta CDR3 regions. RT-PCR was first run with HTBI primers, then multiplex PCR in a second round. A single record per CDR3 protein comes from TCRdb applying MiXCR to the multiplex PCR reads. The data contain around 1,000,000 distinct CDR3 sequences, about 36% of them singletons. Sequencing was performed on peripheral blood or thyroid tissue (not recorded which). V and J are TRBV15 and TRBJ1-4, with unresolved D. This receptor was taken from an adult man with Graves' hyperthyroidism. This CDR3 is CATSREPGGPRKLFF. CDR3 nucleotides: TGTGCCACCAGCAGAGAGCCAGGAGGTCCGCGGAAACTGTTTTTT.